The sequence of this T cell receptor (beta chain) was determined in a study of identical twins. Study-level points and caveats: Out-of-frame alpha sequences common to twins exhibited an excess of low generation probability.

TCRdb analysed the 5' RACE reads with MiXCR anew, one entry per CDR3 protein. The sample contains hundreds of thousands of distinct CDR3 sequences, around 12% of which appear only once. The J segment lost 5 bases and the V segment lost 4 bases, leaving 6 bases of the junction unmatched. The CDR3 sequence is 15 residues long. Germline CDR1 reads SGHKS; CDR2 reads YYEKEE (reference sequence). This clonotype was counted at least ten times. Its antigen remains unknown. This same sample was also part of a study on yellow fever vaccine responses in identical twins.

The V and J genes are TRBV5-5 and TRBJ2-2; 9 bases agree with TRBD1. The sequenced sample was PBMCs. This TCR was sampled from a woman aged 18-29 years in good health. The CDR3 DNA reads as TGTGCCAGCAGCATTCGACAGGGGGAGACCGGGGAGCTGTTTTTT. Amino acids: CASSIRQGETGELFF.